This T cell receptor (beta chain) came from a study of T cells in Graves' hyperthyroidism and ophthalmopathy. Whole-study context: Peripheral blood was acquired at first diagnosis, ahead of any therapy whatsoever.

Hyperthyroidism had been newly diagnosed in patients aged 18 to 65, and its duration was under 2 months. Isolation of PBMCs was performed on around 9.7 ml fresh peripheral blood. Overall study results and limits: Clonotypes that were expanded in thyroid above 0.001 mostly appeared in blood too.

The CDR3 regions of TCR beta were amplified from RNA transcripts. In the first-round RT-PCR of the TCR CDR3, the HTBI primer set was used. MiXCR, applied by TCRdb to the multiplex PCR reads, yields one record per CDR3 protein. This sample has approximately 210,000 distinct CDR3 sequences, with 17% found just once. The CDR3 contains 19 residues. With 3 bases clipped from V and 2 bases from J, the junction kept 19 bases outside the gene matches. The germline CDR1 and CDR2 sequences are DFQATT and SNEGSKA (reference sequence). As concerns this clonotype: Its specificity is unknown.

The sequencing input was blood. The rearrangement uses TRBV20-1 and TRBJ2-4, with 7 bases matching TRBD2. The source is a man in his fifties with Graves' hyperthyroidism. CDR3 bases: TGCAGTGCTAGTCCTTTCCGGTACGGCGGGAGTTTTTCCAAAAACATTCAGTACTTC. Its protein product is CSASPFRYGGSFSKNIQYF.